This T cell receptor (beta chain) was found in a study of radiotherapy plus CTLA-4 blockade in lung cancer. The CDR3 covers 15 residues. The germline V gene has CDR1 SQVTM and CDR2 ANQGSEA. The ends lost 3 bases at V and 4 bases at J; junction bases unmatched: 8. Sequenced by immunoSEQ multiplex PCR; TCRdb stores in-frame clones only, minus some. Altogether about 53,000 clones are present, approximately 84% being singletons, with the ten largest covering 4.8%. The receptor was isolated from a human donor with non-small cell lung cancer whose response to radiotherapy plus ipilimumab could not be evaluated. The rearrangement uses TRBV29-1 and TRBJ2-1; 8 nucleotides match TRBD1. Sequencing was performed on peripheral blood, taken from a patient treated with radiotherapy plus ipilimumab. For the CDR3, the DNA is TGCAGCGTTGAGATTGGACAGGGATTGTACAATGAGCAGTTCTTC. It translates to CSVEIGQGLYNEQFF.